A selection of T cell receptor beta chains follows, all from one sample in a study of blood T cells in healthy people across ages. TCRdb reprocessed the 5' RACE reads with MiXCR, giving one entry per CDR3 protein. The table shows some 1,800,000 distinct CDR3 sequences, with 30% to 40% occurring only once. Specimen: blood. Receptors were obtained from a human donor in good health. Each CDR3 is given with its conserved first and last residue. D genes are given only for firm matches. Clone size is not always given. Where it is, it says once, few, many or a class for expanded clones.

clone_size	v_call	cdr3_length	j_call	d_call	cdr3_nt	cdr3_aa
NA	TRBV14	16	TRBJ2-1	NA	TGTGCCAGCAGCCAAGTGGGCAGGGGCCTGTACAATGAGCAGTTCTTC	CASSQVGRGLYNEQFF
NA	TRBV7-9	11	TRBJ2-1	NA	TGTGCCAGCAGCTTCGGGGACCAGCAGTTCTTC	CASSFGDQQFF
once	TRBV3-1	15	TRBJ2-5	NA	TGTGCCAGCAGCCGCGGGACACCCTTCTACAATGAGCAGTACTTC	CASSRGTPFYNEQYF
many	TRBV12-3/TRBV12-4	12	TRBJ2-7	TRBD1	TGTGCCAGACGGGACAGAATCTACGAGCAGTACTTC	CARRDRIYEQYF
NA	TRBV20-1	12	TRBJ2-3	NA	TGCAGTGCTAGAGCAGCAGCAGATACGCAGTATTTT	CSARAAADTQYF
NA	TRBV19	15	TRBJ1-2	NA	TGTGCCAGTAGTATAGGGGGCACAGGGCTGTATGGCTACACCTTC	CASSIGGTGLYGYTF
few	TRBV7-9	14	TRBJ2-7	NA	TGTGCCAGCAGCTCCCTACCGGCTAACTACGAGCAGTACTTC	CASSSLPANYEQYF
few	TRBV7-2	14	TRBJ2-7	TRBD2	TGTGCCAGCAACAAGGGTACTAGCGCCTACGAGCAGTACTTC	CASNKGTSAYEQYF
NA	TRBV12-3/TRBV12-4	17	TRBJ2-4	NA	TGTGCCAGCAGTCGCGGCAAGGGTTCTCTAGCCAAGAACATTCAGTACTTC	CASSRGKGSLAKNIQYF
NA	TRBV7-2	16	TRBJ2-7	NA	TGTGCCAGCAGCCTAACTACGCTTGGGCCCTCCTACGAGCAGTACTTC	CASSLTTLGPSYEQYF
NA	TRBV9	16	TRBJ1-3	NA	TGTGCCAGCAGCGTGGCGGAGGGAATCTCTGGAAACACCATATATTTT	CASSVAEGISGNTIYF
NA	TRBV4-3	14	TRBJ2-7	NA	TGCGCCAGCAGCCAATCGACAGTAAGCTACGAGCAGTACTTC	CASSQSTVSYEQYF
NA	TRBV29-1	14	TRBJ1-2	NA	TGCAGCGTGGTTCCCGGGACCTATAACTATGGCTACACCTTC	CSVVPGTYNYGYTF
few	TRBV20-1	14	TRBJ2-7	NA	TGCAGTGCTAGAGAGGAGGGACTGGGTTACGAGCAGTACTTC	CSAREEGLGYEQYF
NA	TRBV20-1	14	TRBJ1-6	NA	TGCAGTGCTACCCTCATCGCGGGTAATTCACCCCTCCACTTT	CSATLIAGNSPLHF
NA	TRBV29-1	11	TRBJ1-2	TRBD1	TGCAGCGCTCAGGGGGCAGGGGGCTACACCTTC	CSAQGAGGYTF
few	TRBV10-2	14	TRBJ2-3	TRBD2	TGCGCCAGCCGCGGGGGGGCCAGCACAGATACGCAGTATTTT	CASRGGASTDTQYF
many	TRBV7-9	13	TRBJ2-7	NA	TGTGCCAGCAGCGCCGGTGCGGGGTACGAGCAGTACTTC	CASSAGAGYEQYF
NA	TRBV25-1	15	TRBJ1-1	NA	TGTGCCAGCAGTATAGACATATCGTTGAACACTGAAGCTTTCTTT	CASSIDISLNTEAFF
few	TRBV14	15	TRBJ2-5	NA	TGTGCCAGCAGCCAAGATGTAGTTGGCTCGGAGACCCAGTACTTC	CASSQDVVGSETQYF
NA	TRBV2	14	TRBJ2-7	NA	TGTGCCAGCACCTTACAGTTTGGGCTCAGCGAGCAGTACTTC	CASTLQFGLSEQYF
NA	TRBV7-3	13	TRBJ2-1	NA	TGTGCCAGCAGCTTATTGGCATTTAGTGAGCAGTTCTTC	CASSLLAFSEQFF
NA	TRBV7-2	14	TRBJ2-7	NA	TGTGCCAGCAGCTTAGAGGCAGGGTATTACGAGCAGTACTTC	CASSLEAGYYEQYF
NA	TRBV5-1	15	TRBJ2-3	TRBD1	TGCGCCAGCAGCTTGTGGGACAGGGAAACAGATACGCAGTATTTT	CASSLWDRETDTQYF
NA	TRBV27	14	TRBJ2-3	NA	TGTGCCAGCAGTTATAGCCACGTTTCAGATACGCAGTATTTT	CASSYSHVSDTQYF
NA	TRBV6-1	14	TRBJ2-7	TRBD1	TGTGCCAGCTCGAACAGGGGGCAGAGGTACGAGCAGTACTTC	CASSNRGQRYEQYF
NA	TRBV20-1	14	TRBJ2-1	TRBD2	TGCAGTGCTAGGACTAGCGGGAACTGCAATGAGCAGTTCTTC	CSARTSGNCNEQFF
once	TRBV4-3	17	TRBJ1-2	NA	TGCGCCAGCAGCCAAGAATATTTGGGGGGTACTAACTATGGCTACACCTTC	CASSQEYLGGTNYGYTF
few	TRBV6-2/TRBV6-3	14	TRBJ2-1	NA	TGTGCCAGCAGTTATAAACTGATGGGGTGGTCAACGTTCTTC	CASSYKLMGWSTFF
NA	TRBV4-2	18	TRBJ2-7	TRBD2	TGTGCCAGCAGCCAAGGTCCCCCTAGCGGGCCGAGCTCCTACGAGCAGTACTTC	CASSQGPPSGPSSYEQYF
NA	TRBV6-2/TRBV6-3	12	TRBJ2-7	NA	TGTGCCAGCAGTTCTTGGGGCCGAGAGCAGTACTTC	CASSSWGREQYF
few	TRBV11-3	15	TRBJ2-7	TRBD1	TGTGCCAGCAGCGGAGGACAGGGTGAAGGTTACGAGCAGTACTTC	CASSGGQGEGYEQYF
NA	TRBV2	16	TRBJ2-3	TRBD2	TGTGCCAGCAGTGAGGGGAGCGGGGGCCGGGGAGATACGCAGTATTTT	CASSEGSGGRGDTQYF
NA	TRBV12-3/TRBV12-4	14	TRBJ1-1	NA	TGTGCCAGCAGAATGAGGTTCATGAACACTGAAGCTTTCTTT	CASRMRFMNTEAFF
few	TRBV29-1	14	TRBJ1-1	NA	TGCAGCGTTCAACGTGCCCATTGGGGCACTGAAGCTTTCTTT	CSVQRAHWGTEAFF
once	TRBV13	14	TRBJ2-3	NA	TGCGCCAGCAGCCTGGTAGAAGGTCCAATGTCGCAGTATTTT	CASSLVEGPMSQYF
NA	TRBV6-2/TRBV6-3	12	TRBJ1-2	TRBD1	TGTGCCAGCACCACAGGGGGAAATGGCTACACCTTC	CASTTGGNGYTF
many	TRBV12-3/TRBV12-4	14	TRBJ2-7	TRBD1	TGTGCCAGCAGTCCAGGGACAGCTCCCTACGAGCAGTACTTC	CASSPGTAPYEQYF
NA	TRBV27	13	TRBJ2-4	NA	TGTGCCAGCAGCCTAATCTTTGAAAACATTCAGTACTTC	CASSLIFENIQYF
NA	TRBV6-1	14	TRBJ2-1	NA	TGTGCCAGCAGTGAACAGATAACTTACAATGAGCAGTTCTTC	CASSEQITYNEQFF
few	TRBV6-2/TRBV6-3	14	TRBJ1-2	TRBD1	TGTGCCAGCATGACCGGGACAGGGCACTATGGCTACACCTTC	CASMTGTGHYGYTF
NA	TRBV11-2	15	TRBJ1-1	TRBD1	TGTGCCAGCAGCTTAGACCGGACAGGGAGCACTGAAGCTTTCTTT	CASSLDRTGSTEAFF
NA	TRBV20-1	18	TRBJ2-3	TRBD2	TGCAGTGCTAGGGACCCCACCTCTAGCGGGGGGGGCAGGGATACGCAGTATTTT	CSARDPTSSGGGRDTQYF
NA	TRBV9	12	TRBJ1-2	NA	TGTGCCAGCAGCGTGGGGATGGGTGGCTACACCTTC	CASSVGMGGYTF
NA	TRBV4-1	18	TRBJ2-7	TRBD2	TGCGCCAGCAGCCAGCCATTGTGGCGGGGGTCTAGGGCCTACGAGCAGTACTTC	CASSQPLWRGSRAYEQYF
NA	TRBV29-1	12	TRBJ2-1	NA	TGCAGCGTTGAAGGGTCAGTGGATGAGCAGTTCTTC	CSVEGSVDEQFF
NA	TRBV4-1	17	TRBJ1-2	TRBD1	TGCGCCAGCAGCCAAGAGACAGGGACGGCTTCCAACTATGGCTACACCTTC	CASSQETGTASNYGYTF
NA	TRBV12-3/TRBV12-4	15	TRBJ1-1	NA	TGTGCCAGCAGTTTAGAGGCCACAACGAACACTGAAGCTTTCTTT	CASSLEATTNTEAFF
NA	TRBV18	17	TRBJ2-1	TRBD1	TGTGCCAGCTCACCCATACTGCCGGGACAGGGCTACAATGAGCAGTTCTTC	CASSPILPGQGYNEQFF
NA	TRBV5-1	16	TRBJ2-1	TRBD1	TGCGCCAGCAGCTCGGACAGGGGGCTCGCCTACAATGAGCAGTTCTTC	CASSSDRGLAYNEQFF
NA	TRBV4-3	14	TRBJ2-2	TRBD1	TGCGCCAGCAGCCAAGGAGACAGGGAATGGGAGCTGTTTTTT	CASSQGDREWELFF
once	TRBV4-3	15	TRBJ2-1	TRBD1	TGCGCCAGCAGTCCTAAGGGGACAGAGACCAATGAGCAGTTCTTT	CASSPKGTETNEQFF
NA	TRBV3-1	18	TRBJ1-2	NA	TGTGCCAGCAGCCAAGTTGTCACAGCTTCCAGCCCTTTCTATGGCTACACCTTC	CASSQVVTASSPFYGYTF
NA	TRBV20-1	13	TRBJ2-6	NA	TGCAGTGCTAGGCTAGCCGGGGCCAACGTCCTGACTTTC	CSARLAGANVLTF
NA	TRBV12-3/TRBV12-4	14	TRBJ2-5	NA	TGTGCCAGCAGTCCAGGGGTAGTGGGTTGGGAGCAGTACTTC	CASSPGVVGWEQYF
few	TRBV7-9	12	TRBJ2-4	NA	TGTGCCAGCAGCTTAGGGTCGGTAGAAGCGTACTTC	CASSLGSVEAYF
NA	TRBV29-1	12	TRBJ2-7	NA	TGCAGCGTTGTACCGGGGTCGGGCGAGCAGTACTTC	CSVVPGSGEQYF
few	TRBV7-3	19	TRBJ2-5	TRBD2	TGTGCCAGCAGCTTAGCCATTGCGTTGACCAGCGGGGCCCAAGAGACCCAGTACTTC	CASSLAIALTSGAQETQYF
NA	TRBV6-2/TRBV6-3	15	TRBJ2-5	NA	TGTGCCAGCAGACAGATAGAGGGGGGAAAAGAGACCCAGTACTTC	CASRQIEGGKETQYF
NA	TRBV5-1	17	TRBJ2-7	NA	TGCGCCGGCAGCTTTTTCGTCCCGAGCAGGGACGTATACGAGCAGTACTTC	CAGSFFVPSRDVYEQYF